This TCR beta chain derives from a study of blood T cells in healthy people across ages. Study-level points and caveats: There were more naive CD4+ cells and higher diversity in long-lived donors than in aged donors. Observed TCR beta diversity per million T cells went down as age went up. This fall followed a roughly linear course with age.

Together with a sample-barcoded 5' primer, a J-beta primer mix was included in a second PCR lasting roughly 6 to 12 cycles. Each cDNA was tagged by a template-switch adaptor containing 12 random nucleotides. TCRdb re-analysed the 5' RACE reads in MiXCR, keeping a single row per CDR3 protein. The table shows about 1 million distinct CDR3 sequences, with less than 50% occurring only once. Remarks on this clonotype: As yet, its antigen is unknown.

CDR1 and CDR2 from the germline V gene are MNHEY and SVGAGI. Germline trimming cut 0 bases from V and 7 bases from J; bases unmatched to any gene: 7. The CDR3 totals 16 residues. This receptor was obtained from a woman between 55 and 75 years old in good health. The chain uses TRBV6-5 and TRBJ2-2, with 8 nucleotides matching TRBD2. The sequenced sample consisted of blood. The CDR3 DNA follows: TGTGCCAGCAGTTACTCCCGGGCGGGGGGACACGGGGAGCTGTTTTTT. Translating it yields CASSYSRAGGHGELFF.